A single sample gave rise to the 17 T cell receptor beta chains below, sequenced in a study of blood T cell repertoires in COVID-19. The repertoire was sequenced with immunoSEQ multiplex PCR; TCRdb's copy has only in-frame clones and lacks some. The data hold 80,000 to 95,000 clones, with 85% observed a single time. The sample taken for sequencing was peripheral blood. The receptor set was obtained from an elderly man with acute or convalescent COVID-19.

The V gene is TRBV29-1, the J gene TRBJ2-3, with a weak D call TRBD2 (6 bases). Per the germline V gene, CDR1 is SQVTM and CDR2 is ANQGSEA. The CDR3 loop spans 12 amino acids. The V gene lost 6 bases and the J gene lost 4 bases, with 11 bases spanning the gap. Here the CDR3 DNA reads TGCAGCGTACGGGAGCACGCAGATACGCAGTATTTT. It codes for CSVREHADTQYF.

The genes are TRBV9 and TRBJ2-2, with 15 bases that match TRBD2. CDR3 length: 17 residues. Trimming removed 3 bases from V and 4 bases from J; junction bases left unmatched: 4. Germline CDR1 reads SGDLS; CDR2 reads YYNGEE. The CDR3 nucleotides read TGTGCCAGCAGCGGGGGACTAGCGGGAGGAGGCACCGGGGAGCTGTTTTTT. Translation: CASSGGLAGGGTGELFF.

V and J are TRBV5-1 and TRBJ2-1; 9 positions agree with TRBD2. V dropped 3 bases and J dropped 4; count of bases not matched to a gene: 5. Germline CDR1 SGHRS, CDR2 YFSETQ. The CDR3 runs to 15 residues. CDR3: CASSSSGRLYNEQFF. The CDR3, as DNA: TGCGCCAGCAGCTCGAGCGGGAGGCTTTACAATGAGCAGTTCTTC.

As to this clone: Additional DNA sequences in this sample encode the identical CDR3. The chain has TRBV5-1 and TRBJ2-1, with D unresolved. Per the germline V gene, CDR1 is SGHRS and CDR2 is YFSETQ. The CDR3 has 19 residues. Deletions cut 0 bases from V and 0 bases from J, with 19 bases between. CDR3 sequence: CASSLGLGGSLSSYNEQFF. CDR3 nucleotide sequence: TGCGCCAGCAGCTTGGGTCTTGGTGGTTCTCTAAGCTCCTACAATGAGCAGTTCTTC.

This clone was counted only a few times. The J gene is TRBJ2-3, the V gene TRBV14; D gene unclear. Trimming cost V 0 bases and J 8 bases, with 15 bases left between them. The V gene's germline CDR1 is SGHDN and CDR2 FVKESK. The length of the CDR3 is 15 residues. CDR3 residues: CASSQDDLAWATQYF. For the CDR3, the DNA is TGTGCCAGCAGCCAAGACGACCTTGCCTGGGCTACGCAGTATTTT.

The CDR3 nucleotides are TGTGCCAGCAGCTTGGAAATTTACTCTGGAAACACCATATATTTT. This sequence encodes CASSLEIYSGNTIYF. V usage is TRBV5-4 and J usage is TRBJ1-3; D is uncertain. Per germline, CDR1 SGHNT and CDR2 YYREEE (reference sequence). V was trimmed by 0 bases and J by 0 bases, leaving 7 bases between them. The CDR3 spans 15 residues.

The rearrangement uses TRBV28 and TRBJ2-7; possibly TRBD2 for D (5 bases). Germline-derived CDR1 and CDR2 are MDHEN and SYDVKM. This CDR3 has 12 amino acids. V lost 2 bases and J lost 7, with 9 bases in between. In nucleotides, the CDR3 is TGTGCCAGCAGTTTAAGGGAGTGGGAGCAGTACTTC. Protein product: CASSLREWEQYF. The variable domain in full, completed from reference TRBV28 and TRBJ2-7, reads DVKVTQSSRYLVKRTGEKVFLECVQDMDHENMFWYRQDPGLGLRLIYFSYDVKMKEKGDIPEGYSVSREKKERFSLILESASTNQTSMYLCASSLREWEQYFGPGTRLTVT.

The CDR3 loop is CASSLVDLSTDTQYF. The CDR3 region has the DNA TGTGCCAGCAGCTTGGTTGACTTGAGCACAGATACGCAGTATTTT. V is TRBV5-8 and J is TRBJ2-3; D ambiguous. The CDR3 totals 15 residues. The V end was cut by 0 bases, the J end by 0 bases, with 8 bases between. CDR1 is SGHTS, CDR2 YDEGEE, per germline.

The rearrangement joins TRBV28 to TRBJ2-7; TRBD1 might be the D (6 bases). The V gene lost 5 bases and the J gene lost 4 bases, with 6 bases spanning the gap. Per germline, CDR1 MDHEN and CDR2 SYDVKM. This CDR3 comprises 11 residues. The CDR3 sequence is CASSDRYEQYF. The CDR3 nucleotides are TGTGCCAGCAGTGACAGGTACGAGCAGTACTTC.

This chain links TRBV7-9 with TRBJ2-1; 7 bases are shared with TRBD1. The CDR3 runs to 16 residues. The germline V gene has CDR1 SEHNR and CDR2 FQNEAQ (reference sequence). The junction had 12 bases not matched to a gene; V was cut back by 1 base and J by 9 bases. CDR3 in amino acids: CASSLDSRRPGGEQFF. CDR3 bases: TGTGCCAGCAGCTTAGACTCTAGGAGGCCAGGGGGTGAGCAGTTCTTC.

Written as DNA, the CDR3 is TGTGCCAGCAGCCATGGTGGTCGCGGGAGGGGGGATACGCAGTATTTT. This translates into CASSHGGRGRGDTQYF. The V and J genes are TRBV11-2 and TRBJ2-3, with 9 bases lining up with TRBD2. The CDR3 runs to 16 residues. Germline values: CDR1 SGHAT, CDR2 FQNNGV. V was pared by 5 bases and J by 6 bases, with 12 bases of the junction left unmatched.

V and J are TRBV28 and TRBJ2-5, with D perhaps matching TRBD2 (6 bases). V was shortened by 5 bases and J by 0 bases, with 7 bases between the two germline ends. This CDR3 is 13 amino acids long. Germline V gene lookup returns CDR1 MDHEN and CDR2 SYDVKM. CDR3 sequence: CASSRDYQETQYF. CDR3 nucleotides: TGTGCCAGCAGTAGGGACTACCAAGAGACCCAGTACTTC.

The chain is built from TRBV3-1 (or the pseudogene TRBV3-2) and TRBJ1-1, with D maybe TRBD1 (6 bases). Germline V gene lookup returns CDR1 LGHDT and CDR2 YNNKEL (reference sequence). This CDR3 contains 13 residues. V lost 6 bases, J lost 4 bases, and 12 bases lay in between. As DNA, the CDR3 is TGTGCCAGCAGATCCACAGGGACCACTGAAGCTTTCTTT. Amino acid sequence: CASRSTGTTEAFF.

The chain has TRBV15 and TRBJ2-7, with D unresolved. This CDR3 spans 14 amino acids. CDR1 and CDR2 (germline): LNHNV, YYDKDF (reference sequence). V lost 0 bases to trimming and J lost 7 bases, with 13 bases between them. The CDR3 loop reads CATSRDPGTLEQYF. The CDR3, as DNA: TGTGCCACCAGCAGAGATCCTGGCACCTTAGAGCAGTACTTC.

The CDR3 DNA sequence: TGTGCCAGCAGCCCACTAGCGGGAATTACAACTAGCACAGATACGCAGTATTTT. Amino acids: CASSPLAGITTSTDTQYF. The chain links TRBV3-1 (or the pseudogene TRBV3-2) to TRBJ2-3; 10 bases match TRBD2. CDR3 size: 18 residues. The germline V gene encodes CDR1 LGHDT and CDR2 YNNKEL (reference sequence). V lost 4 bases to trimming and J lost 0 bases; unmatched junction nucleotides: 10.

The rearrangement uses TRBV29-1 and TRBJ1-2; 7 positions agree with TRBD1. The V gene end was trimmed by 6 bases and the J gene end by 6 bases; junction bases not matched to a gene: 13. This CDR3 spans 14 amino acids. Germline lookup yields CDR1 SQVTM and CDR2 ANQGSEA. CDR3 bases: TGCAGCGTCCAACCCGGGATGCAGGGGGATGGCTACACCTTC. Translating gives CSVQPGMQGDGYTF.

The rearrangement links TRBV6-6 to TRBJ1-1; D ambiguous. Germline CDR1 is MNHNY and CDR2 is SVGAGI (reference sequence). CDR3 length equals 15 residues. Between the trimmed V and J ends, which lost 5 bases and 0 bases, there was a span of 13 bases. CDR3 in amino acids: CASSPGRGMNTEAFF. CDR3 bases: TGTGCCAGCAGTCCTGGGAGAGGGATGAACACTGAAGCTTTCTTT.